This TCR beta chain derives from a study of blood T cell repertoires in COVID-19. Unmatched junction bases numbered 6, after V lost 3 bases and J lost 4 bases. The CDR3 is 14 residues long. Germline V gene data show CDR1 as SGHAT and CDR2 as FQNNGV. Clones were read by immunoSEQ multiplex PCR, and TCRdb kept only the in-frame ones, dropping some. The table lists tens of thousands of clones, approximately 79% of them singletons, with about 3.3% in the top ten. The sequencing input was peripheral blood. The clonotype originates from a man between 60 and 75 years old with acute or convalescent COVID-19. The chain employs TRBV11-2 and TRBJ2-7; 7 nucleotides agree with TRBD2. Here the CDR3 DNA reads TGTGCCAGCAGCTTTGGGGGGGGTCTTTACGAGCAGTACTTC. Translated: CASSFGGGLYEQYF. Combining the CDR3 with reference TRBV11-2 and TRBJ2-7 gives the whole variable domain EAGVAQSPRYKIIEKRQSVAFWCNPISGHATLYWYQQILGQGPKLLIQFQNNGVVDDSQLPKDRFSAERLKGVDSTLKIQPAKLEDSAVYLCASSFGGGLYEQYFGPGTRLTVT.